Described below is a single TCR beta chain sequence and its context. The table came from immunoSEQ multiplex PCR; TCRdb's copy has only in-frame clones and leaves some out. The data contain roughly 120,000 clones, 78% of them singletons. The data stem from a study of radiotherapy plus CTLA-4 blockade in lung cancer. Study at large: Patients showed objective responses in about a sixth of cases, and disease control was achieved by less than 35%.

The V and J ends lost 7 bases and 2 bases, in that order; junction bases with no gene match: 11. The CDR3 loop spans 15 amino acids. Germline V gene lookup returns CDR1 SGDLS and CDR2 YYNGEE. The gene calls are TRBV9 and TRBJ2-7, with 8 bases that match TRBD2. The sequencing here drew on peripheral blood, taken from a patient treated with radiotherapy plus ipilimumab. The receptor comes from a human donor with non-small cell lung cancer who had a partial response to radiotherapy plus ipilimumab. The CDR3 coding sequence is TGTGCCAGCGCTCGTAAAGTAGCGGGAACCTACGAGCAGTACTTC. This gives the protein CASARKVAGTYEQYF. The variable domain in full, with the rest retrieved from reference TRBV9 and TRBJ2-7, is DSGVTQTPKHLITATGQRVTLRCSPRSGDLSVYWYQQSLDQGLQFLIQYYNGEERAKGNILERFSAQQFPDLHSELNLSSLELGDSALYFCASARKVAGTYEQYFGPGTRLTVT.